A single sample gave rise to the 11 T cell receptor beta chains below, sequenced in a study of T cells in women clearing cervical HPV infection. Clones were sequenced by immunoSEQ multiplex PCR, and TCRdb holds only the in-frame ones, with some missing. The sample holds 30,000 to 35,000 clones. Sequencing was performed on blood buffy coat. The origin of the receptors is a woman between 18 and 69 years old with a cervical HPV16 infection that either progressed to CIN3+ or cleared (not recorded which).

As regards this clone: The CDR3 is cut off 3 residues early in the read; its end comes from the germline J gene. J is TRBJ2-7 and V is TRBV19, with 7 bases fitting TRBD2. The CDR3 covers 15 residues. Germline-derived CDR1 and CDR2 are LNHDA and SQIVND (reference sequence). The V and J ends lost 1 base and 2 bases, in that order; junction bases with no gene match: 5. The CDR3 reads CASSIGGGYAYEQYF. The CDR3 bases that were read are TGTGCCAGTAGTATAGGGGGGGGATATGCCTACGAG.

To note about this clone: The CDR3 extends 3 residues past the end of the read, so its final part is completed from the germline J gene. The chain employs TRBV7-6 and TRBJ1-2, with D hard to call. CDR1 and CDR2 from the germline V gene are SGHVS and FNYEAQ. The CDR3 runs 16 residues. The DNA read from the CDR3 is TGTGCCAGCACCAGAAATCAAGCGGGAGATAACAATGAC. Amino acids: CASTRNQAGDNND. Given in full, the CDR3 is CASTRNQAGDNNDYTF.

As concerns this clone: The CDR3 end falls 3 residues outside the read, so it is completed with the germline J gene. The genes are TRBV19 and TRBJ1-1; D possibly corresponds to TRBD1 (6 bases). This CDR3 is built from 13 residues. V was shortened by 4 bases and J by 3 bases, with 9 bases between the two germline ends. Germline-derived CDR1 and CDR2 are LNHDA and SQIVND (reference sequence). This CDR3 is CASSNRDDTEAFF. CDR3 DNA (partial): TGTGCCAGTAGTAACAGGGATGACACTGAA.

About this clone: The CDR3 is cut off 3 residues early in the read; its end comes from the germline J gene. The chain uses TRBV5-1 and TRBJ1-4; D is unclear. The germline V gene has CDR1 SGHRS and CDR2 YFSETQ. The CDR3 runs to 13 residues. The V gene lost 3 bases and the J gene lost 4 bases, with 7 bases spanning the gap. The CDR3 sequence: CASSSGDNEKLFF. The sequenced CDR3 bases are TGCGCCAGCAGCTCGGGTGATAATGAAAAA.

Turning to this clone: The missing CDR3 end, 3 residues past where the read stops, is filled in from the germline J gene. V is TRBV12-3 or TRBV12-4 and J is TRBJ2-7, with 8 bases fitting TRBD2. With V trimmed by 2 bases and J by 2 bases, 8 bases remained unmatched. This CDR3 comprises 16 residues. CDR3 in amino acids: CASSLSSTSGTYEQYF. CDR3 DNA, as far as it was read: TGTGCCAGCAGTTTAAGTAGTACTAGCGGAACCTACGAG.

Details on this clone: The CDR3 goes on 3 residues after the read ends, and that part is filled in from the germline J gene. The J gene is TRBJ2-1, the V gene TRBV19, with 12 nucleotides matching TRBD2. The CDR3 spans 15 residues. Unmatched junction bases numbered 1, after V lost 1 base and J lost 6 bases. CDR1 and CDR2 from the germline V gene are LNHDA and SQIVND (reference sequence). The CDR3 DNA, read in part, is TGTGCCAGTAGTATAGGGACTAGCGGGGCCAATGAG. Translation gives CASSIGTSGANE. The whole CDR3 sequence reads CASSIGTSGANEQFF.

Remarks on this clone: The read terminates 3 residues before the CDR3 end, so the remaining end is supplied by the germline J gene. The chain combines TRBV7-2 with TRBJ2-1; tentative D call: TRBD2 (7 bases). The CDR3 is 15 amino acids. The V end was cut by 5 bases, the J end by 9 bases, with 20 bases between. Germline values: CDR1 SGHTA, CDR2 FQGNSA. The CDR3 DNA, read in part, is TGTGCCAGCAGCCCGGGGGTAGGGGGGGCCGCTGAG. The encoded protein is CASSPGVGGAAE. Given in full, the CDR3 is CASSPGVGGAAEQFF. Full variable domain (rest looked up from reference TRBV7-2 and TRBJ2-1): GAGVSQSPSNKVTEKGKDVELRCDPISGHTALYWYRQSLGQGLEFLIYFQGNSAPDKSGLPSDRFSAERTGGSVSTLTIQRTQQEDSAVYLCASSPGVGGAAEQFFGPGTRLTVL.

Of note for this clone: Read data end 3 residues before the CDR3 end; the end is taken from the germline J gene. The chain carries TRBV11-1 and TRBJ2-3; D remains ambiguous. The CDR3 consists of 15 residues. Germline V gene lookup returns CDR1 SGHAT and CDR2 FQDESV (reference sequence). CDR3: CASSLEATTIQTQYF. The CDR3 DNA, read in part, is TGTGCCAGCAGCTTAGAAGCGACCACGATTCAGACG.

Note on this clone: The read ends 3 residues shy of where the CDR3 ends; the end is completed using the germline J gene. This chain uses TRBV19 with TRBJ2-3; 11 positions agree with TRBD2. The CDR3 loop spans 17 amino acids. Germline V gene lookup returns CDR1 LNHDA and CDR2 SQIVND (reference sequence). Trimming removed 5 bases from V and 4 bases from J; junction bases left unmatched: 11. The CDR3 loop reads CASSLNIAGGQPDTQYF. The CDR3 DNA, read in part, is TGTGCCAGTAGTTTAAACATAGCGGGGGGGCAACCAGATACG.

Points on this clone: Sequencing ends 3 residues short of the CDR3 end; the germline J gene provides the rest. The chain recombines TRBV7-2 with TRBJ1-1, with TRBD1 identical over 7 bases. V gave up 1 base and J gave up 7 bases; unmatched junction bases: 3. In germline, CDR1 is SGHTA, CDR2 FQGNSA. CDR3 length: 13 amino acids. CDR3 amino acids: CASSLERDSEAFF. The CDR3 bases that were read are TGTGCCAGCAGCTTAGAAAGGGACAGTGAA.

Concerning this clone: The missing CDR3 end, 3 residues past where the read stops, is filled in from the germline J gene. The chain has TRBV19 and TRBJ1-2, with D tentatively TRBD1 (5 bases). This CDR3 is built from 14 residues. CDR1 and CDR2 (germline): LNHDA, SQIVND (reference sequence). The chain's CDR3 is CASTVTSGAYDYTF. The part of the CDR3 DNA that was read is TGTGCCAGTACCGTGACTAGCGGGGCTTACGAC. Together with reference TRBV19 and TRBJ1-2, the CDR3 gives the full variable domain: DGGITQSPKYLFRKEGQNVTLSCEQNLNHDAMYWYRQDPGQGLRLIYYSQIVNDFQKGDIAEGYSVSREKKESFPLTVTSAQKNPTAFYLCASTVTSGAYDYTFGSGTRLTVV.